The 20 T cell receptor beta chains below all came from one sample that was sequenced in a study of cytomegalovirus exposure and HLA in healthy donors. The PCR ran on 60 Vbeta and 13 Jbeta primers. Measured with immunoSEQ multiplex PCR; TCRdb has only the in-frame clones, and not every one. In the table there are 150,000 to 200,000 clones, roughly 80% of which are singletons. Sequencing used PBMCs. The receptors were sampled from a woman aged 18-29 years in good health and CMV-seronegative.

This clone has more than one count but fewer than ten. Here the CDR3 DNA reads TGTGCCAGCAGCTTAAAGGGTGTTTGGGGCAAGATTGACACTGAAGCTTTCTTT. Translated, it gives CASSLKGVWGKIDTEAFF. This sequence joins TRBV11-3 and TRBJ1-1; D is possibly TRBD1 (5 bases). Germline values: CDR1 SGHNT, CDR2 YENEEA. The CDR3 covers 18 residues. V lost 2 bases and J 3 bases, leaving 22 bases between the germline ends.

This clone was seen a single time. The V gene is TRBV2, the J gene TRBJ2-7; 10 bases align to TRBD1. The germline V gene encodes CDR1 SNHLY and CDR2 FYNNEI. CDR3 size: 15 residues. The junction had 5 bases not matched to a gene; V was cut back by 6 bases and J by 0 bases. The chain's CDR3 is CASRPGQGISYEQYF. The CDR3 DNA reads TGTGCCAGCAGGCCGGGACAGGGGATCTCCTACGAGCAGTACTTC.

The chain recombines TRBV6-6 with TRBJ2-1; unclear D gene. This CDR3 spans 14 amino acids. V gave up 4 bases and J gave up 0 bases, with 7 bases separating them. Germline assignment: CDR1 MNHNY and CDR2 SVGAGI (reference sequence). DNA for the CDR3: TGTGCCAGCAGTTCTAGTCGCTCCTACAATGAGCAGTTCTTC. It translates to CASSSSRSYNEQFF.

The rearrangement joins TRBV2 to TRBJ1-6; 11 nucleotides match TRBD1. The CDR3 is made up of 15 amino acids. Germline trimming cut 3 bases from V and 10 bases from J; bases unmatched to any gene: 5. Per germline, CDR1 SNHLY and CDR2 FYNNEI. The CDR3 coding sequence is TGTGCCAGCAGTGAGGACAGGGGGCCGGGGTCACCCCTCCACTTT. Residues: CASSEDRGPGSPLHF. The entire variable domain, with the rest obtained from reference TRBV2 and TRBJ1-6, is as follows: EPEVTQTPSHQVTQMGQEVILRCVPISNHLYFYWYRQILGQKVEFLVSFYNNEISEKSEIFDDQFSVERPDGSNFTLKIRSTKLEDSAMYFCASSEDRGPGSPLHFGNGTRLTVT.

The chain combines TRBV27 with TRBJ2-7, with D perhaps TRBD1 (6 bases). In germline, CDR1 is MNHEY, CDR2 SMNVEV (reference sequence). CDR3 length: 14 residues. V lost 6 bases, J lost 0 bases, and 12 bases lay in between. CDR3: CASRRNRASYEQYF. The CDR3 nucleotides read TGTGCCAGCAGGAGAAACAGGGCCTCCTACGAGCAGTACTTC.

The rearrangement links TRBV7-9 to TRBJ2-3, with TRBD1 identical over 8 bases. The CDR3 consists of 15 residues. Per germline, CDR1 SEHNR and CDR2 FQNEAQ (reference sequence). The V segment lost 5 bases and the J segment 2 bases; nucleotides outside the gene matches: 6. The CDR3 nucleotides read TGTGCCAGCAGCCAAAGGACAGGGCCCACAGATACGCAGTATTTT. Protein product: CASSQRTGPTDTQYF.

The rearrangement links TRBV5-1 to TRBJ2-1; 11 bases align to TRBD1. The CDR3 spans 16 residues. The trim removed 4 bases at V and 3 bases at J, leaving 6 bases unmatched. Germline values: CDR1 SGHRS, CDR2 YFSETQ. CDR3 in amino acids: CASSRTGGVGYNEQFF. The CDR3, as DNA: TGCGCCAGCAGCAGGACAGGGGGCGTAGGCTACAATGAGCAGTTCTTC.

CDR3 protein: CASSGTVNTGELFF. Written as DNA, the CDR3 is TGTGCCAGCAGCGGGACTGTTAACACCGGGGAGCTGTTTTTT. This chain uses TRBV27 with TRBJ2-2, with TRBD2 as a possible D gene (6 bases). V was shortened by 6 bases and J by 2 bases, with 10 bases between the two germline ends. CDR3 length: 14 amino acids. Germline V gene lookup returns CDR1 MNHEY and CDR2 SMNVEV (reference sequence).

The chain uses TRBV2 and TRBJ1-2; tentative D call: TRBD1 (6 bases). Looked up from germline, CDR1 is SNHLY and CDR2 is FYNNEI. This CDR3 spans 15 amino acids. With 4 bases removed from V and 2 bases from J, the gap between germline ends came to 14 bases. CDR3 protein: CASSAQAGENYGYTF. The DNA for the CDR3 is TGTGCCAGCAGTGCCCAAGCAGGGGAAAACTATGGCTACACCTTC.

CDR3 amino acids: CASRASGGREQYF. CDR3 coding DNA: TGTGCCAGCAGAGCATCAGGGGGACGCGAGCAGTACTTC. The rearrangement joins TRBV6-1 to TRBJ2-5, with TRBD1 matching over 7 bases. The last part of the DNA fits TRBJ2-7 better; the J call may be wrong. Germline V CDR1 and CDR2: MNHNS, SASEGT. The CDR3 extends over 13 amino acids.

V and J are TRBV2 and TRBJ2-2, with D possibly TRBD1 on 6 matching bases. Trimming pared 3 bases from V and 0 bases from J, leaving 8 bases between. Germline CDR1 reads SNHLY; CDR2 reads FYNNEI. CDR3 size: 15 residues. The CDR3 DNA follows: TGTGCCAGCAGTGAGAGACAGGCGAACACCGGGGAGCTGTTTTTT. It codes for CASSERQANTGELFF.

There are a few counts of this clone. This chain uses TRBV5-5 with TRBJ1-1; 8 bases line up with TRBD1. Germline values: CDR1 SGHKS, CDR2 YYEKEE (reference sequence). The trim removed 4 bases at V and 5 bases at J, leaving 7 bases unmatched. The CDR3 sequence is 14 residues long. The CDR3 nucleotides read TGTGCCAGCAGCACCTGGACAGGGAAAACTGAAGCTTTCTTT. It specifies CASSTWTGKTEAFF. The full variable domain, with the rest looked up from reference TRBV5-5 and TRBJ1-1, is DAGVTQSPTHLIKTRGQQVTLRCSPISGHKSVSWYQQVLGQGPQFIFQYYEKEERGRGNFPDRFSARQFPNYSSELNVNALLLGDSALYLCASSTWTGKTEAFFGQGTRLTVV.

This clone was seen only once. The chain couples TRBV7-9 to TRBJ2-4, with D tentatively TRBD2 (6 bases). CDR1 and CDR2 (germline): SEHNR, FQNEAQ (reference sequence). Trimming took 5 bases from V and 8 from J, leaving 19 bases between them. This CDR3 has 15 amino acids. CDR3 sequence (DNA): TGTGCCAGCAGCACCTGGGGCCGGGGGACGGACATTCAGTACTTC. This translates into CASSTWGRGTDIQYF.

This sequence joins TRBV7-6 and TRBJ2-7; 7 positions match TRBD1. Germline assignment: CDR1 SGHVS and CDR2 FNYEAQ. There are 15 residues in the CDR3. The V and J ends lost 5 bases and 0 bases, in that order; junction bases with no gene match: 7. Here the CDR3 DNA reads TGTGCCAGCAGCCTAGTCGGACAGGACTCCTACGAGCAGTACTTC. Amino acids: CASSLVGQDSYEQYF.

This clone occurred a few times. This chain uses TRBV5-1 with TRBJ2-7; possibly TRBD2 for D (5 bases). Germline CDR1 and CDR2: SGHRS and YFSETQ. This CDR3 is built from 14 residues. The germline V and J ends were trimmed by 0 bases and 3 bases, with 10 bases remaining between them. CDR3 sequence: CASSLAGYGYEQYF. The CDR3 DNA reads as TGCGCCAGCAGCTTGGCGGGGTATGGCTACGAGCAGTACTTC.

The chain couples TRBV19 to TRBJ2-1; D remains unclear. The CDR3 runs 13 residues. Trimming took 10 bases from V and 4 from J, leaving 14 bases between them. Per the germline V gene, CDR1 is LNHDA and CDR2 is SQIVND (reference sequence). As DNA, the CDR3 is TGTGCCACCGCTACGAGATATTACAATGAGCAGTTCTTC. Translation: CATATRYYNEQFF.

The chain has TRBV5-4 and TRBJ2-3, with TRBD2 matching 7 bases. V shed 4 bases, J shed 2 bases, and the junction held 7 bases outside the gene matches. The germline CDR1 and CDR2 sequences are SGHNT and YYREEE (reference sequence). The CDR3 is 15 amino acids. CDR3 protein: CASSIRSGYTDTQYF. For the CDR3, the DNA is TGTGCCAGCAGCATCCGTAGCGGGTACACAGATACGCAGTATTTT.

The chain recombines TRBV21-1 with TRBJ1-2. TRBV21-1 is classified as a pseudogene. CDR3 length: 17 amino acids. The CDR3, as DNA: TGTGCCAGCAGCAAAGAGGCGTCCGGGGGAGTAATACCCGGCTACACCTTC. Residues: CASSKEASGGVIPGYTF.

Regarding this clone: One junction end disagrees with the germline gene, perhaps due to a read error. This chain joins TRBV7-9 and TRBJ1-2, with D possibly TRBD1 on 6 matching bases. The CDR3 runs to 15 residues. CDR1 is SEHNR, CDR2 FQNEAQ, per germline (reference sequence). The CDR3: CSSSPLGGWNYGYTF. The CDR3 DNA is TGTTCCAGCAGCCCGTTAGGGGGTTGGAACTATGGCTACACCTTC.

The V gene is TRBV9, the J gene TRBJ2-5, with 10 bases aligning to TRBD1. The CDR3 covers 15 residues. CDR1 and CDR2 (germline): SGDLS, YYNGEE. J was trimmed by 4 bases and V by 2 bases; bases with no gene match: 5. CDR3 nucleotide sequence: TGTGCCAGCAGCGTCCGGGACAGGGGTGGAGAGACCCAGTACTTC. The encoded protein is CASSVRDRGGETQYF.